These T cell receptor beta chains were read from a single sample in a study of human T cells and chemical hapten exposure. MiXCR, run by TCRdb on the RACE reads, gives a single entry per CDR3 protein. Of hundreds of thousands of distinct CDR3 sequences in the sample, nearly 6.5% were seen once. The sequencing here drew on whole blood, taken in connection with sensitization to the hapten diphenylcyclopropenone (DPC). The origin of the receptors is a woman in her late teens or twenties with alopecia areata. Some clones in this sample may be carry-over from other donors' samples. CDR3s include the opening cysteine and the closing phenylalanine or tryptophan. D genes are given only for firm matches. The size field is filled for only some rows; it gives once, few, many or a size class.

v_gene: TRBV3-1; d_gene: -; j_gene: TRBJ1-2; len: 12; abundance: -; CDR3nt: TGTGCCAGCAGCCGGTCAGATTATGGCTACACCTTC; CDR3aa: CASSRSDYGYTF
v_gene: TRBV24-1; d_gene: -; j_gene: TRBJ1-2; len: 15; abundance: many; CDR3nt: TGTGCCACCAGTGATTTGTACGGGTCCCCCTATGGCTACACCTTC; CDR3aa: CATSDLYGSPYGYTF
v_gene: TRBV5-1; d_gene: -; j_gene: TRBJ1-2; len: 14; abundance: -; CDR3nt: TGCGCCAGCAGCTGGAGGGACGGCAACTATGGCTACACCTTC; CDR3aa: CASSWRDGNYGYTF
v_gene: TRBV12-3/TRBV12-4; d_gene: -; j_gene: TRBJ1-2; len: 13; abundance: -; CDR3nt: TGTGCCAGCAGTTTTAGCAACGGGGGAGGCTACACCTTC; CDR3aa: CASSFSNGGGYTF
v_gene: TRBV6-1; d_gene: -; j_gene: TRBJ1-2; len: 15; abundance: -; CDR3nt: TGTGCCAGCAGTGAAATTCAGTTCCAACGCTATGGCTACACCTTC; CDR3aa: CASSEIQFQRYGYTF
v_gene: TRBV7-2; d_gene: -; j_gene: TRBJ1-1; len: 12; abundance: many; CDR3nt: TGTGCCAGCAGCCCCATTGTGGGGGGAGCTTTCTTT; CDR3aa: CASSPIVGGAFF
v_gene: TRBV12-3/TRBV12-4; d_gene: -; j_gene: TRBJ2-2; len: 13; abundance: -; CDR3nt: TGTGCCAGCACCAGGACATCCACCGGGGAGCTGTTTTTT; CDR3aa: CASTRTSTGELFF
v_gene: TRBV4-3; d_gene: -; j_gene: TRBJ2-5; len: 17; abundance: many; CDR3nt: TGCGCCAGCAGCCAAGCGGGGACCGGGACGGCCCAAGAGACCCAGTACTTC; CDR3aa: CASSQAGTGTAQETQYF
v_gene: TRBV21-1; d_gene: -; j_gene: TRBJ1-3; len: 18; abundance: -; CDR3nt: TGTGCCAGCAGCCGACGCGGGGCTGGCCCTCGCTCTGGAAACACCATATATTTT; CDR3aa: CASSRRGAGPRSGNTIYF
v_gene: TRBV6-5; d_gene: -; j_gene: TRBJ1-2; len: 17; abundance: many; CDR3nt: TGTGCCAGCAGTTCTCAAACGCCTTGGGACTATCGCTATGGCTACACCTTC; CDR3aa: CASSSQTPWDYRYGYTF
v_gene: TRBV4-1; d_gene: -; j_gene: TRBJ1-5; len: 20; abundance: many; CDR3nt: TGCGCCAGCAGCCAAGGTCCTCCAGGAACGACGACATATAGCAATCAGCCCCAGCATTTT; CDR3aa: CASSQGPPGTTTYSNQPQHF
v_gene: TRBV4-1; d_gene: -; j_gene: TRBJ1-4; len: 15; abundance: -; CDR3nt: TGCGCCAGCCGCCAAGCACAGCGTGTTAATGAAAAACTGTTTTTT; CDR3aa: CASRQAQRVNEKLFF
v_gene: TRBV3-1; d_gene: -; j_gene: TRBJ1-5; len: 14; abundance: many; CDR3nt: TGTGCCAGCAGCCAGGGATCGGGCAATCAGCCCCAGCATTTT; CDR3aa: CASSQGSGNQPQHF
v_gene: TRBV6-4; d_gene: -; j_gene: TRBJ2-3; len: 16; abundance: many; CDR3nt: TGTGCCAGCAGTGAAAGAACCGACAGGCACACAGATACGCAGTATTTT; CDR3aa: CASSERTDRHTDTQYF
v_gene: TRBV7-9; d_gene: TRBD1; j_gene: TRBJ2-2; len: 16; abundance: -; CDR3nt: TGTGCCAGCACCCTCCCAGGGGGCGCGAACACCGGGGAGCTGTTTTTT; CDR3aa: CASTLPGGANTGELFF
v_gene: TRBV6-4; d_gene: TRBD2; j_gene: TRBJ2-3; len: 16; abundance: -; CDR3nt: TGTGCCAGCAGTGAAACTAGCGGGGGGGTTACAGATACGCAGTATTTT; CDR3aa: CASSETSGGVTDTQYF
v_gene: TRBV5-4; d_gene: -; j_gene: TRBJ2-5; len: 15; abundance: few; CDR3nt: TGTGCCAGCAGCTTGACGGGGGCCCCCCAAGAGACCCAGTACTTC; CDR3aa: CASSLTGAPQETQYF
v_gene: TRBV7-9; d_gene: -; j_gene: TRBJ2-2; len: 15; abundance: few; CDR3nt: TGTGCCAGCAGCCCCCGGATATTAGCGAGGGAGGAGCTGTTTTTT; CDR3aa: CASSPRILAREELFF
v_gene: TRBV7-2; d_gene: TRBD2; j_gene: TRBJ2-3; len: 16; abundance: -; CDR3nt: TGTGCCAGCAGCCCCAACGGGGGGGCGGGTCGAAATACGCAGTATTTT; CDR3aa: CASSPNGGAGRNTQYF
v_gene: TRBV18; d_gene: TRBD1; j_gene: TRBJ1-1; len: 16; abundance: many; CDR3nt: TGTGCCAGCTCACCCACGTCAGGGGGGTGGCACACTGAAGCTTTCTTT; CDR3aa: CASSPTSGGWHTEAFF
v_gene: TRBV20-1; d_gene: TRBD1; j_gene: TRBJ2-1; len: 15; abundance: many; CDR3nt: TGCAGTGCTCCAGGGGGTCTACAAAGGTACAATGAGCAGTTCTTC; CDR3aa: CSAPGGLQRYNEQFF
v_gene: TRBV6-5; d_gene: -; j_gene: TRBJ1-2; len: 13; abundance: -; CDR3nt: TGTGCCAGCAGTTACTCGAGCTCCAATACGTTAACCTTC; CDR3aa: CASSYSSSNTLTF
v_gene: TRBV10-3; d_gene: -; j_gene: TRBJ2-3; len: 13; abundance: -; CDR3nt: TGTGCCATCAGTGAAGAACATGAAGATACGCAGTATTTT; CDR3aa: CAISEEHEDTQYF
v_gene: TRBV6-2/TRBV6-3; d_gene: -; j_gene: TRBJ1-5; len: 13; abundance: -; CDR3nt: TGTGCCAGCGGTCGGGGAGCAGGTCAGCCCCAGCATTTT; CDR3aa: CASGRGAGQPQHF
v_gene: TRBV4-3; d_gene: -; j_gene: TRBJ2-7; len: 16; abundance: few; CDR3nt: TGCGCCAGCAGCCAAGGCTCATGGGGGAGCTCCTACGAGCAGTACTTC; CDR3aa: CASSQGSWGSSYEQYF
v_gene: TRBV4-1; d_gene: TRBD2; j_gene: TRBJ2-7; len: 14; abundance: few; CDR3nt: TGCGCCAGCCCTAGCGGGCCCGGGAGGTACGAGCAGTACTTC; CDR3aa: CASPSGPGRYEQYF
v_gene: TRBV4-2; d_gene: TRBD1; j_gene: TRBJ1-2; len: 17; abundance: -; CDR3nt: TGTGCCAGCAGCCAAGTAATCAGGGGGCGTAATGATTACGGCTACACCTTC; CDR3aa: CASSQVIRGRNDYGYTF
v_gene: TRBV29-1; d_gene: TRBD2; j_gene: TRBJ2-1; len: 12; abundance: many; CDR3nt: TGCAGCGTTGTGTCCCTGGGGGGGTCCCAGTTCTTC; CDR3aa: CSVVSLGGSQFF
v_gene: TRBV6-2/TRBV6-3; d_gene: -; j_gene: TRBJ1-5; len: 13; abundance: many; CDR3nt: TGTGCCAGCAGTGGCGGGAGGGATCAGCCCCAGCATTTT; CDR3aa: CASSGGRDQPQHF
v_gene: TRBV7-8; d_gene: TRBD1; j_gene: TRBJ2-2; len: 17; abundance: -; CDR3nt: TGTGCCAGCAGCTTAAGACAGGGGGGCTTTAACACCGGGGAGCTGTTTTTT; CDR3aa: CASSLRQGGFNTGELFF
v_gene: TRBV4-3; d_gene: -; j_gene: TRBJ1-4; len: 14; abundance: many; CDR3nt: TGCGCCAGCAGCCCGGCAGGGTTAGGGGAAAAACTGTTTTTT; CDR3aa: CASSPAGLGEKLFF
v_gene: TRBV4-3; d_gene: -; j_gene: TRBJ2-3; len: 14; abundance: -; CDR3nt: TGCGCCAGCAGCCAAGTTCTGAACAGTGGGGCCACTGGATTT; CDR3aa: CASSQVLNSGATGF
v_gene: TRBV29-1; d_gene: -; j_gene: TRBJ1-2; len: 15; abundance: few; CDR3nt: TGCAGCGTTGATGCGCTCGCTGGGAATGGAAGTGGCTACACCTTC; CDR3aa: CSVDALAGNGSGYTF
v_gene: TRBV29-1; d_gene: TRBD1; j_gene: TRBJ2-4; len: 15; abundance: -; CDR3nt: TGCAGCGTTGCTTTTGGACAGGGGACAAAAAACATTCAGTACTTC; CDR3aa: CSVAFGQGTKNIQYF
v_gene: TRBV28; d_gene: TRBD2; j_gene: TRBJ2-3; len: 17; abundance: -; CDR3nt: TGTGCCAGCAGTTTGTATGGCGGGGGGGCATCAAAAGATACGCAGTATTTT; CDR3aa: CASSLYGGGASKDTQYF
v_gene: TRBV6-2/TRBV6-3; d_gene: -; j_gene: TRBJ2-3; len: 13; abundance: -; CDR3nt: TGTGCCAGCCTTAGACCCCGCGAGGATACGCAGTATTTT; CDR3aa: CASLRPREDTQYF
v_gene: TRBV29-1; d_gene: -; j_gene: TRBJ1-2; len: 16; abundance: many; CDR3nt: TGCAGCGTTGCGGGTCGTAAGGGCGCCCAGTACTATGGCTACACCTTC; CDR3aa: CSVAGRKGAQYYGYTF
v_gene: TRBV29-1; d_gene: -; j_gene: TRBJ2-3; len: 13; abundance: -; CDR3nt: TGCAGCGTTGACGACCGGGACCTAGATACGCAGTATTTT; CDR3aa: CSVDDRDLDTQYF
v_gene: TRBV28; d_gene: -; j_gene: TRBJ2-1; len: 14; abundance: -; CDR3nt: TGTGCCAGCAGTCCGACCAACCTAGGGGATGAGCAGTTCTTC; CDR3aa: CASSPTNLGDEQFF
v_gene: TRBV7-3; d_gene: -; j_gene: TRBJ1-1; len: 13; abundance: many; CDR3nt: TGTGCCAGCAGCAAAGTAGAAGTCACTGAAGCTTTCTTT; CDR3aa: CASSKVEVTEAFF
v_gene: TRBV2; d_gene: -; j_gene: TRBJ1-5; len: 13; abundance: many; CDR3nt: TGTGCCAGCTTCCGGGGGCTGAATCAGCCCCAGCATTTT; CDR3aa: CASFRGLNQPQHF
v_gene: TRBV7-6; d_gene: -; j_gene: TRBJ1-1; len: 15; abundance: few; CDR3nt: TGTGCCAGCAGCCCGGGGTCCTACACCTCAACTGAAGCTTTCTTT; CDR3aa: CASSPGSYTSTEAFF
v_gene: TRBV6-4; d_gene: TRBD2; j_gene: TRBJ2-2; len: 15; abundance: many; CDR3nt: TGTGCCAGCAGTGGAACGGGGGGAAACACCGGGGAGCTGTTTTTT; CDR3aa: CASSGTGGNTGELFF
v_gene: TRBV7-8; d_gene: -; j_gene: TRBJ2-3; len: 15; abundance: many; CDR3nt: TGTGCCAGCAGCTTAGCCGGGGGGCGAACAGATACGCAGTATTTT; CDR3aa: CASSLAGGRTDTQYF
v_gene: TRBV6-2/TRBV6-3; d_gene: TRBD1; j_gene: TRBJ1-4; len: 14; abundance: many; CDR3nt: TGTGCCAGCAGTTCGACAGGGGATGAGGAAAAACTGTTTTTT; CDR3aa: CASSSTGDEEKLFF
v_gene: TRBV7-8; d_gene: -; j_gene: TRBJ2-3; len: 17; abundance: few; CDR3nt: TGTGCCAGCAGCTTAGGTAGCGGGACAGGCCTAACAGATACGCAGTATTTT; CDR3aa: CASSLGSGTGLTDTQYF
v_gene: TRBV7-2; d_gene: -; j_gene: TRBJ2-3; len: 14; abundance: many; CDR3nt: TGTGCCAGCAGCTGGGTCGCGGGGACAGATACGCAGTATTTT; CDR3aa: CASSWVAGTDTQYF
v_gene: TRBV6-2/TRBV6-3; d_gene: TRBD1; j_gene: TRBJ1-5; len: 17; abundance: many; CDR3nt: TGTGCCAGCAGTTACCCCCGGACAGGGGGCGGCAATCAGCCCCAGCATTTT; CDR3aa: CASSYPRTGGGNQPQHF
v_gene: TRBV5-1; d_gene: -; j_gene: TRBJ1-4; len: 18; abundance: many; CDR3nt: TGCGCCAGCAGCTTGGAAAGGCAGGAACCGTTTACTAATGAAAAACTGTTTTTT; CDR3aa: CASSLERQEPFTNEKLFF
v_gene: TRBV5-1; d_gene: -; j_gene: TRBJ1-5; len: 15; abundance: many; CDR3nt: TGCGCCAGCAGCTTGGGGGGATATAGCAATCAGCCCCAGCATTTT; CDR3aa: CASSLGGYSNQPQHF
v_gene: TRBV13; d_gene: TRBD2; j_gene: TRBJ2-7; len: 14; abundance: many; CDR3nt: TGTGCCAGCAGCCCTAGCGGGGGCTCCTACGAGCAGTACTTC; CDR3aa: CASSPSGGSYEQYF